This T cell receptor (beta chain) was retrieved from a study of CD8 T cells in ankylosing spondylitis. Each CDR3 protein gets one entry after TCRdb re-called the 5' RACE reads with MiXCR. The sample holds roughly 35,000 distinct CDR3 sequences, 15% to 20% seen once. The CDR3 consists of 17 residues. The V and J ends lost 0 bases and 3 bases respectively, with 15 bases between them. Germline CDR1 SGHRS, CDR2 YFSETQ. This clonotype was picked up a small number of times. The chain has TRBV5-1 and TRBJ1-4; unclear D gene. This clonotype was sampled from a male donor with ankylosing spondylitis or in good health (not recorded which). Sequenced sample: blood. The CDR3 here is CASSLAWVPSANEKLFF. The CDR3 nucleotides read TGCGCCAGCAGCTTGGCATGGGTTCCATCGGCTAATGAAAAACTGTTTTTT.